This TCR beta chain was profiled in a study of T cell changes during pregnancy in multiple sclerosis. The assay was immunoSEQ multiplex PCR, and TCRdb's table has in-frame clones only and misses some. The data show approximately 47,000 clones, with roughly 89% seen just once and around 1.9% held by the top ten. Trimming took 1 base from V and 5 from J; bases not matched to a gene: 4. The CDR3 is 15 amino acids. Germline V lookup: CDR1 MGHRA, CDR2 YSYEKL. This receptor was obtained from a female donor with multiple sclerosis, enrolled in a pregnancy study. The chain employs TRBV4-1 and TRBJ2-3; 9 nucleotides align to TRBD2. The specimen comprised peripheral blood, sampled in the first trimester of pregnancy. For the CDR3, the DNA is TGCGCCAGCAGCCAAGGGGGCGGGGGGGGAGATACGCAGTATTTT. Its translation is CASSQGGGGGDTQYF.